Below are 20 T cell receptor beta chains sequenced from a single sample in a study of blood T cell repertoires in COVID-19. Data came from immunoSEQ multiplex PCR; TCRdb stores just in-frame clones and leaves some out. The sample has about 180,000 clones, approximately 85% seen once. The sequenced material came from peripheral blood. These receptors originate from a man older than 75 with COVID-19, enrolled during active disease.

V is TRBV18 and J is TRBJ2-7; D perhaps matches TRBD1 (6 bases). This CDR3 is 14 amino acids long. V dropped 1 base and J dropped 2 bases, with 9 bases sitting between them. Per germline, CDR1 KGHSH and CDR2 LQKENI. The DNA for the CDR3 is TGTGCCAGCTCACCACAGGGGGATCCCTACGAGCAGTACTTC. It codes for CASSPQGDPYEQYF. The full variable domain, completed using reference TRBV18 and TRBJ2-7, is NAGVMQNPRHLVRRRGQEARLRCSPMKGHSHVYWYRQLPEEGLKFMVYLQKENIIDESGMPKERFSAEFPKEGPSILRIQQVVRGDSAAYFCASSPQGDPYEQYFGPGTRLTVT.

J is TRBJ1-1 and V is TRBV6-5; D call uncertain. Germline loops: CDR1 MNHEY, CDR2 SVGAGI. V shed 0 bases and J shed 0 bases, with 11 bases lying between them. The CDR3 sequence is 16 residues long. CDR3: CASSYSETRLNTEAFF. CDR3 coding DNA: TGTGCCAGCAGTTACTCGGAAACCAGGCTGAACACTGAAGCTTTCTTT.

This sequence joins TRBV4-3 and TRBJ1-2; weak D call: TRBD1 (5 bases). The germline V and J ends were trimmed by 1 base and 4 bases, with 13 bases remaining between them. Germline CDR1 and CDR2: LGHNA and YSLEER. The CDR3 loop spans 15 amino acids. CDR3 amino acids: CASSQVMGGRYGYTF. Here the CDR3 DNA reads TGCGCCAGCAGCCAAGTGATGGGGGGACGCTATGGCTACACCTTC.

This rearrangement joins TRBV4-3 to TRBJ1-3; no reliable D call. Per germline, CDR1 LGHNA and CDR2 YSLEER. This CDR3 has 16 amino acids. The ends were cut back, 1 base at V and 0 bases at J, with 10 bases in the middle. In DNA form, the CDR3 reads TGCGCCAGCAGCCAAGCTCCACAGCTCTCTGGAAACACCATATATTTT. Its translation: CASSQAPQLSGNTIYF.

The chain carries TRBV11-2 and TRBJ2-2; D is ambiguous. V shed 2 bases and J shed 7 bases, with 2 bases lying between them. CDR1 SGHAT and CDR2 FQNNGV come from the germline V gene. This CDR3 is built from 11 residues. Here the CDR3 DNA reads TGTGCCAGCAGCTTACGCGGGGAGCTGTTTTTT. It translates to CASSLRGELFF.

The CDR3 protein is CASSPDGAGNTIYF. The CDR3, as DNA: TGTGCCAGCAGCCCTGACGGAGCTGGAAACACCATATATTTT. This chain connects TRBV7-9 to TRBJ1-3; D unresolved. Germline assignment: CDR1 SEHNR and CDR2 FQNEAQ (reference sequence). The V end was cut by 5 bases, the J end by 2 bases, with 10 bases between. The CDR3 length is 14 residues. Based on the CDR3 plus reference TRBV7-9 and TRBJ1-3, the full variable domain is DTGVSQNPRHKITKRGQNVTFRCDPISEHNRLYWYRQTLGQGPEFLTYFQNEAQLEKSRLLSDRFSAERPKGSFSTLEIQRTEQGDSAMYLCASSPDGAGNTIYFGEGSWLTVV.

The CDR3 sequence is CASSFQGWVDEKLFF. The DNA of the CDR3 is TGTGCCAGTAGTTTTCAGGGTTGGGTTGATGAAAAACTGTTTTTT. The genes are TRBV19 and TRBJ1-4; D might be TRBD1 (5 bases). The CDR3 loop spans 15 amino acids. V was shortened by 5 bases and J by 6 bases, with 16 bases between the two germline ends. The germline gives CDR1 LNHDA, CDR2 SQIVND (reference sequence). The whole variable domain, filled in from reference TRBV19 and TRBJ1-4, reads DGGITQSPKYLFRKEGQNVTLSCEQNLNHDAMYWYRQDPGQGLRLIYYSQIVNDFQKGDIAEGYSVSREKKESFPLTVTSAQKNPTAFYLCASSFQGWVDEKLFFGSGTQLSVL.

V is TRBV28 and J is TRBJ1-1; no definite D call. This CDR3 is built from 14 residues. Looked up from germline, CDR1 is MDHEN and CDR2 is SYDVKM. Trimming removed 3 bases from V and 4 bases from J, with 12 bases in between. This CDR3 reads CASSFRGRITEAFF. CDR3 bases: TGTGCCAGCAGTTTCAGAGGGAGGATCACTGAAGCTTTCTTT.

This clone was counted a few times. This chain joins TRBV7-6 and TRBJ2-7, with 10 bases lining up with TRBD1. Germline V gene lookup returns CDR1 SGHVS and CDR2 FNYEAQ. V gave up 1 base and J gave up 5 bases; unmatched junction bases: 2. The CDR3 covers 14 residues. The CDR3: CASSLGGTGDEQYF. Here the CDR3 DNA reads TGTGCCAGCAGCTTAGGGGGGACAGGGGACGAGCAGTACTTC.

V and J are TRBV5-6 and TRBJ2-7; D is undetermined. This CDR3 contains 12 residues. Germline CDR1 SGHDT, CDR2 YYEEEE. V was cut by 0 bases and J by 4 bases, with 5 bases left in between. In DNA, the CDR3 is TGTGCCAGCAGCTTGGAACATTACGAGCAGTACTTC. Translating it yields CASSLEHYEQYF. Full variable domain (missing parts from reference TRBV5-6 and TRBJ2-7): DAGVTQSPTHLIKTRGQQVTLRCSPKSGHDTVSWYQQALGQGPQFIFQYYEEEERQRGNFPDRFSGHQFPNYSSELNVNALLLGDSALYLCASSLEHYEQYFGPGTRLTVT.

DNA for the CDR3: TGTGCCAGCAGTCCTCCCGCGGGAGGGGCGGCCCCTAATGAAAAACTGTTTTTT. Protein product: CASSPPAGGAAPNEKLFF. This chain connects TRBV7-9 to TRBJ1-4; possible D gene TRBD1, 5 bases. Trimming shortened V by 6 bases and J by 3 bases, and 23 bases separated the two germline ends. This CDR3 comprises 18 residues. Germline V lookup: CDR1 SEHNR, CDR2 FQNEAQ (reference sequence).

V is TRBV9 and J is TRBJ2-5; 8 nucleotides match TRBD2. CDR1 and CDR2 from the germline V gene are SGDLS and YYNGEE. This CDR3 has 14 amino acids. V lost 3 bases, J lost 3 bases, and 4 bases stayed unmatched. The CDR3 nucleotides read TGTGCCAGCAGCGCCTTAGCGGGGAAAGAGACCCAGTACTTC. Translated: CASSALAGKETQYF.

The V and J genes are TRBV7-9 and TRBJ1-5; D is possibly TRBD1 (5 bases). Germline V gives CDR1 SEHNR, CDR2 FQNEAQ (reference sequence). With 3 bases removed from V and 2 bases from J, the gap between germline ends came to 8 bases. This CDR3 comprises 14 residues. The CDR3 DNA reads TGTGCCAGCAGCTTTGGGGCGGGCAATCAGCCCCAGCATTTT. Protein sequence: CASSFGAGNQPQHF. Supplemented by reference TRBV7-9 and TRBJ1-5, the full variable domain reads DTGVSQNPRHKITKRGQNVTFRCDPISEHNRLYWYRQTLGQGPEFLTYFQNEAQLEKSRLLSDRFSAERPKGSFSTLEIQRTEQGDSAMYLCASSFGAGNQPQHFGDGTRLSIL.

This clone was seen just once. The chain carries TRBV9 and TRBJ1-1, with TRBD1 as a possible D gene (5 bases). Trimming pared 5 bases from V and 3 bases from J, leaving 14 bases between. CDR1 is SGDLS and CDR2 is YYNGEE in the germline V gene. The CDR3 sequence is 14 residues long. The chain's CDR3 is CASSKTAPDTEAFF. The CDR3 coding sequence is TGTGCCAGCAGTAAGACAGCCCCGGACACTGAAGCTTTCTTT.

The chain is built from TRBV7-2 and TRBJ2-3; D might be TRBD2 (6 bases). The CDR3 consists of 17 residues. The V end was cut by 5 bases, the J end by 1 base, with 19 bases between. Germline values: CDR1 SGHTA, CDR2 FQGNSA. The DNA for the CDR3 is TGTGCCAGCAGCCCCCAATGGGACTCGGGAGGCACAGATACGCAGTATTTT. The encoded protein is CASSPQWDSGGTDTQYF.

The chain links TRBV5-1 to TRBJ1-1; no firm D call. The CDR3 has 14 amino acids. Germline V lookup: CDR1 SGHRS, CDR2 YFSETQ. With 0 bases removed from V and 0 bases from J, the gap between germline ends came to 6 bases. The chain's CDR3 is CASSLDPVNTEAFF. In DNA form, the CDR3 reads TGCGCCAGCAGCTTGGACCCAGTGAACACTGAAGCTTTCTTT.

The rearrangement uses TRBV28 and TRBJ1-2, with a tentative D call TRBD1 (5 bases). V lost 5 bases to trimming and J lost 7 bases, with 14 bases between them. This CDR3 is 13 amino acids long. The germline CDR1 and CDR2 sequences are MDHEN and SYDVKM. The CDR3 nucleotides are TGTGCCAGCAGTGTGGTGGGGCTGTTTGGCTACACCTTC. Protein product: CASSVVGLFGYTF.

The rearrangement uses TRBV28 and TRBJ1-5, with unresolved D. The germline V gene has CDR1 MDHEN and CDR2 SYDVKM. Trimming took off 6 bases at V and 2 bases at J, with 17 bases between the two ends. The CDR3 spans 16 residues. As DNA, the CDR3 is TGTGCCAGCAGAATTCAGTTGACATGGGGCAATCAGCCCCAGCATTTT. Its protein product is CASRIQLTWGNQPQHF. The whole variable domain, remainder taken from reference TRBV28 and TRBJ1-5, is DVKVTQSSRYLVKRTGEKVFLECVQDMDHENMFWYRQDPGLGLRLIYFSYDVKMKEKGDIPEGYSVSREKKERFSLILESASTNQTSMYLCASRIQLTWGNQPQHFGDGTRLSIL.

For this clone: Sequence at one end of the junction differs from germline and may be a read error. The genes are TRBV9 and TRBJ1-1; 10 bases agree with TRBD1. This CDR3 has 16 residues. Per germline, CDR1 SGDLS and CDR2 YYNGEE. The CDR3 DNA reads TGTGCCAGCAGCGGCCGGGACAGGGGCCTGAAGACTGAAGCTTTCTTT. Translating gives CASSGRDRGLKTEAFF. Variable domain in full (rest from reference TRBV9 and TRBJ1-1): DSGVTQTPKHLITATGQRVTLRCSPRSGDLSVYWYQQSLDQGLQFLIQYYNGEERAKGNILERFSAQQFPDLHSELNLSSLELGDSALYFCASSGRDRGLKTEAFFGQGTRLTVV.

This chain links TRBV7-8 with TRBJ1-6, with a possible D match to TRBD1 (6 bases). CDR3 length: 16 residues. Germline CDR1 and CDR2: SGHVS and FQNEAQ. V lost 0 bases and J 5 bases, leaving 11 bases between the germline ends. The CDR3 region has the DNA TGTGCCAGCAGCTTAGCGACGGCAGGGGATAATTCACCCCTCCACTTT. This translates into CASSLATAGDNSPLHF.